Sequencing of this T cell receptor (beta chain) was carried out in a study of T cells after yellow fever vaccination. Study-wide results and limits: A small share of clonotypes appeared in both CD4 and CD8 compartments. Contamination of FACS-sorted repertoires by abundant clonotypes from the bulk population could occur.

With respect to this clonotype: Its antigen is unidentified.

V trimming: 0 bases; J trimming: 0 bases; junction bases outside the gene matches: 2. CDR3 length: 16 residues. CDR1 SGHTA and CDR2 FQGTGA come from the germline V gene. Making TCR cDNA involved 5'RACE template switching, which added UMIs and a universal primer site. Each CDR3 protein gets one entry after TCRdb re-called the 5' RACE reads with MiXCR. The sample includes 450,000 to 650,000 distinct CDR3 sequences, about a fifth seen only once; the top ten take about a sixth. The sequence was collected from a man between 18 and 35 years old who received the YFV17D yellow fever vaccine. Here the sequenced sample was PBMCs, taken about 21 days after the first yellow fever vaccination. The V gene is TRBV7-3, the J gene TRBJ2-1, with TRBD1 identical over 7 bases. CDR3 region: CASSLTRDSSYNEQFF. In DNA, the CDR3 is TGTGCCAGCAGCTTAACGAGGGACAGCTCCTACAATGAGCAGTTCTTC.